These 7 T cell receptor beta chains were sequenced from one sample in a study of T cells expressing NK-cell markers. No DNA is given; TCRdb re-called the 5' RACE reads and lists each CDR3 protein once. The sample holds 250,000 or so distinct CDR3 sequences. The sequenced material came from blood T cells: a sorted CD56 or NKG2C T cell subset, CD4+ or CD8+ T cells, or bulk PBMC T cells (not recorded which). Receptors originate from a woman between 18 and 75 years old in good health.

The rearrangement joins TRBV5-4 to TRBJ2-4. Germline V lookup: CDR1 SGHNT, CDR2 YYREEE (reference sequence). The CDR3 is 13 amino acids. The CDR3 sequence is CASSLTPADIQYF.

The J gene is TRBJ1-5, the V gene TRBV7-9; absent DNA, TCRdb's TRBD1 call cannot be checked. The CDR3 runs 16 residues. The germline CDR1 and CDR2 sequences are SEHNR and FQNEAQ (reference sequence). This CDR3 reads CASSKGTGSSNQPQHF.

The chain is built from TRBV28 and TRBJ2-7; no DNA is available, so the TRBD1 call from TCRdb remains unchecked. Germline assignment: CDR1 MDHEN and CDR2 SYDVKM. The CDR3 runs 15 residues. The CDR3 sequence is CASSSPGGPDYEQYF.

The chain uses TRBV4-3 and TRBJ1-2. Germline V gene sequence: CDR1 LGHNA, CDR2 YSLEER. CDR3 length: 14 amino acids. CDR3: CASSQDREVSRYTF.

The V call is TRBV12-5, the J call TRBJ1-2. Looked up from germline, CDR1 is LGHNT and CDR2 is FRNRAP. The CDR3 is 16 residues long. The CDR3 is CASGLDRGTRTNGYTF.

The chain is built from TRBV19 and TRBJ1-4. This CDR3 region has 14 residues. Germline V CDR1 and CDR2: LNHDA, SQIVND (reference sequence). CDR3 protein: CATAGHLGNEKLFF.

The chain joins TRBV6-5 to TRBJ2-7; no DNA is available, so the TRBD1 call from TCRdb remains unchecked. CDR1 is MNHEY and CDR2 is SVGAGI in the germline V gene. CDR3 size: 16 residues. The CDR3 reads CASSYSGTSSYYEQYF.